Included here is one T cell receptor beta chain sequence, with context. By share, this clonotype ranks as medium-sized (0.01 to 0.1%). Its target antigen remains unknown. Per-base quality was not reported, and no clone a single base away is much larger than it. This sample stems from a study of human T cells and chemical hapten exposure (dated by TCRdb to 2020 to 2022). A note on the overall study: For sensitization, 2% DPC in acetone was applied to a 2 cm by 2 cm area of upper inner arm skin. In alopecia patients, the study followed how the peripheral blood TCR repertoire changed in vivo over primary and secondary sensitization to diphenylcyclopropenone (DPC), a hapten. Blood samples were taken from patients before sensitization (week 0) and then at 2, 6 and about 24 weeks after DPC sensitization. Roughly 30 alopecia patients provided blood for TCR sequencing at one to four time points (pre-sensitization, 2, 6 and 24 weeks). Patch tests used Finn chambers with 0.01% DPC on the upper back, scored after 6 days by International Contact Dermatitis Research Group standards. Most of the patients in the cohort were female, and the cohort covered alopecia areata with under or over 50% scalp involvement, alopecia totalis and alopecia universalis. Libraries were pooled for sequencing, and variation in per-sample TCR yields was attributed mainly to small differences in library volumes within the pool. Throughout the study period of 20 to 30 weeks, patients also received therapeutic DPC doses to the scalp every week. Results the study describes overall, beyond this receptor: Alopecia, a presumed autoimmune disease, was present in all patients, so the immune response of the patients might differ from that of healthy individuals. Patch test score was positively correlated with the number of PT1 expanded TCRs, with significance at thresholds 8, 16 and 32 but not at 4. After repeated subsampling, the strength of the expansion versus patch-test correlation and the threshold at which it became significant changed. No change with DPC sensitization was found in the number of TCRs above 1 in 1000 frequency, and no evidence of global repertoire structure alterations was found. Expanded TCRs formed significantly more large CDR3 similarity clusters than pre-sensitization or healthy control sets, consistent with antigen-driven responses.

The time point label corresponds to: patch test 1, 2 weeks after DPC sensitization. The treatment or condition label here, explained by the study, means: therapeutic diphenylcyclopropenone sensitization with weekly scalp DPC. At each patch-test visit, blood was drawn before the patch test was applied. Patients were eligible if aged 18 to 70, diagnosed with alopecia and judged suitable for DPC therapy, and pregnant patients were excluded. Total RNA was extracted from unfractionated whole blood collected in Tempus Blood RNA tubes. V sheds 5 bases and J sheds 2 bases, leaving 10 bases between their ends. The CDR3 has 14 amino acids, counting the end cysteine and phenylalanine. Just CDR3 DNA is preserved here, 42 bases in frame from base 1. The CDR1 and CDR2 encoded by the germline V gene are MDHEN and SYDVKM. Libraries came from RACE. Sequenced using a NextSeq 500. During library preparation, unique molecular identifiers were attached to individual cDNA molecules so that TCRs could be counted quantitatively and reproducibly. Both TCR alpha and TCR beta chains were sequenced from each blood RNA sample. In the authors' own workflow: A median of roughly 98,000 TCRs per sample was observed, with a range of roughly 20,000 to 700,000. V, J and CDR3 annotation of the TCR reads was carried out using the Decombinator software suite. To make PS versus PT1 abundance plots, every sample was subsampled to the same number of TCRs (28,000). TCRs were defined as expanded if absent before sensitization and observed at least eight times at the 2-week time point. The public reads were reprocessed in TCRdb via fastp at Q25 and MiXCR, keeping in-frame beta chains. Every CDR3 protein is listed once, alongside the most common genes and DNA of its rows. For this entry, the V and J calls and clone size follow TCRdb and not the study's own pipeline. This sample lists roughly 13,000 distinct CDR3 sequences; less than 20% were detected once. Around 7.2% of the sample goes to the ten largest clones.

The sequence was collected from a woman between 25 and 40 years old with alopecia areata. Some clones in this sample may be carry-over from other donors' samples. Here the sequenced sample was whole blood, taken in connection with sensitization to the hapten diphenylcyclopropenone (DPC). The rearranged chain carries TRBV28 and TRBJ1-5; too little of a D gene remains to name it. The DNA is TGTGCCAGCAGTACCATGCTTGGCAATCAGCCCCAGCATTTT. Its amino acids are CASSTMLGNQPQHF.